This TCR beta chain was sequenced during a study of cytomegalovirus exposure and HLA in healthy donors (TCRdb year 2017). General notes on the study: In an earlier analysis of fewer than 750 of the donors, 276 Gb of sequence data and some 120 million unique TCR beta sequences from roughly 190 million T cells were reported. Roughly 300 gigabases of sequencing data and 70 million to 100 million unique TCR sequences were included in an early release covering roughly 700 HLA-typed donors. The genetic ancestry cluster associated with self-reported Caucasian donors included 81% of the roughly 410 genotyped donors. The study was designed to test whether signatures of past pathogen exposure could be identified by cataloging public T cell receptors. The study used immunosequencing to profile the T cell repertoires of approximately 690 subjects and linked those repertoires to cytomegalovirus serostatus. Besides the first cohort of 666 subjects, a separate validation cohort made up of roughly 120 different subjects was used. High-throughput TCR immunosequencing, statistical association of individual TCRs with disease status, and machine learning were combined to predict cytomegalovirus infection status. A later analysis re-analyzed previously published TCR beta repertoires from roughly 600 donors and added high-resolution HLA genotyping to study TCR occurrence patterns. Rather than using new phenotypic data, the later analysis identified candidate immune exposures from TCR beta sequences and from how often those sequences occurred across donors. In an earlier analysis of more than 550 of the donors, high-throughput TCR beta sequencing was used to judge whether each TCR beta V gene segment behaved as functional or pseudogenic. Donor age, sex, ethnicity and CMV serostatus were compiled alongside the repertoire data. In a later genetic analysis, genome-wide SNP genotypes for about three fifths of the 666 donors were used, and that subset was treated as a discovery cohort. Every repertoire in the discovery cohort had been generated on one and the same sequencing platform. Both class I and class II loci were covered by HLA typing, at four-digit resolution. Typing coverage varied by locus: roughly 629-640 donors for A, B, C, DRB1 and DQB1; roughly 520 for DQA1; approximately 570 for DPA1; about 450 for DPB1. Because of strong linkage in the cohort, four or five DR-DQ haplotypes were treated as single units for association and clustering. Among almost 400 genotyped donors of the cohort, an average of around 240,000 unique TCR beta nucleotide sequences were sequenced per donor, 15% to 20% of them non-productive.

This clone was recorded a few times. Its specific antigen is unknown. There are no base qualities to consult, and no much larger clone falls within one base. In total, approximately 610 healthy bone marrow donors made up the cohort. At the time of sampling, every cohort member was nominally healthy, though immune exposures that went unrecorded were likely present. The donor was CMV seropositive and belonged to the group of over 250 seropositive cohort members. A peripheral blood sample was collected from each donor, and TCR beta sequencing was performed on peripheral blood mononuclear cells. Genomic DNA was extracted from the blood cell samples with the Qiagen DNeasy Blood Extraction Kit. V and J are truncated by 8 bases and 3 bases respectively, leaving an intervening sequence of 15 bases. Taken from cysteine to phenylalanine, the CDR3 has 14 residues. Only the CDR3 portion is preserved as DNA: 42 bases, with reading frame beginning at the first base. Looking up the germline V gene yields CDR1 SNHLY and CDR2 FYNNEI.

The research as a whole found: Roughly uniform sequencing depth across donors was assumed in presence/absence analyses, although this assumption may not hold. In a later analysis, HLA-associated TCR beta chains showed more clonal expansion and lower generation probabilities than non-associated chains that were equally common. About 15 rarely observed V segments, including chromosome 9 orphons, were excluded from the earlier analysis of some 590 of the donors because counts were too low. In a later analysis, 15,000 to 20,000 TCR beta sequences were associated with specific HLA alleles at a false discovery rate of 0.05. In this cohort, only TCR beta chains were sequenced, and detectable features were limited by the absence of alpha or paired-chain data. For the cohort, immune exposure information was limited to CMV serostatus. A later analysis found that most CMV-associated TCR beta chains appeared HLA-restricted, with HLA associations seemingly driven largely by CMV exposure. The study listed 164 TCR beta chains as associated with cytomegalovirus. According to the authors, the approach could potentially be generalized to other disease states and immunological phenotypes. A group of highly shared sequence variants was considered likely to be a technical artifact of the sequencing pipeline. Most TCR sequences were seen in very few donors, while some public TCRs were found in many individuals. A later genetic analysis reported fewer N-insertions in productive TCRs among donors in an Asian-associated ancestry cluster than the roughly 700-donor mean. When HLA alleles, especially DR and DQ, strongly co-occurred, attributing TCR associations to individual alleles was difficult. A few of the identified cytomegalovirus-associated TCR beta chains were confirmed in vitro to be specific for cytomegalovirus antigens. Linkage disequilibrium might explain the correlated functional status among segregating V segments, but an unknown experimental factor could not be excluded. Because the 87-base-pair reads could not distinguish some IMGT-functional V segments, including TRBV6-2 and TRBV6-3, those segments were excluded. Because HLA typing was unavailable for some donors at each locus, only the typed subset was used in association tests. Cytomegalovirus status was reported to be diagnosed by the classifier with high specificity and sensitivity in both the original and validation cohorts. According to a later analysis, TCR association rates differed among HLA loci, with DRB1 alleles showing the most associated TCRs and HLA-C alleles showing the fewest. In an earlier analysis of about 600 of the donors, most TCR beta V segments appeared in productive rearrangements about 87% or about 30% of the time, broadly matching IMGT annotations. In a later analysis, several top co-occurrence clusters were reported to appear linked to parvovirus B19, influenza, CMV and Epstein-Barr virus. A further reported finding was that TCR beta sequences accurately predicted the HLA-A and HLA-B alleles for most subjects in the first cohort. A later genetic analysis associated a missense DCLRE1C variant with V-gene and J-gene trimming of TCR beta chains, and an independent cohort replicated the association.

Libraries were constructed by the immunoSEQ multiplex PCR assay. For the multiplex PCR, a mixture combining 60 forward primers for TCR Vbeta segments and 13 reverse primers for TCR Jbeta segments was used. Amplification of the CDR3 region of rearranged TCR beta genes was performed with a multiplex PCR assay on genomic DNA. Amplified TCR beta libraries were sequenced as 87-base-pair reads on the Illumina HiSeq System. In the paper's pipeline: A later analysis tallied 70 million to 100 million unique TCR beta chains across the 640 or so repertoires, and about 12 million of those chains were shared by two or more donors. Raw reads were error-corrected and collapsed into unique sequences by a nearest-neighbor algorithm in which closely related sequences were merged to remove PCR and sequencing errors. To assign V, D and J gene segments, CDR3 sequences were aligned to IMGT reference sequences. For a sequence to be retained, a match of at least six nucleotides was required to both a V gene segment and a J gene segment. Rearrangements were called productive when the CDR3 lacked stop codons and stayed in frame with V and J; all others were non-productive. Following IMGT convention, CDR3 was defined as the stretch from the second conserved V-encoded cysteine up to the conserved J-encoded phenylalanine. The earlier analysis of around 640 of the donors excluded sequences that lacked an unambiguous match to a single V gene segment. An earlier analysis of fewer than 750 of the donors called V segments functional above 56.7% productive rearrangements and segregating when the between-donor standard deviation exceeded 5%. A statistical classification framework was built to diagnose cytomegalovirus status from the catalog of TCR beta chain sequences. In a later analysis, TCR nucleotide sequences were compared against IMGT/GENE-DB human TR gene sequences so that V and J genes could be assigned. The TCRdist pipeline was used in a later analysis to assign CDR3 sequences and most-parsimonious VDJ recombination scenarios. In a later analysis, each TCR beta chain was defined by its CDR3 amino acid sequence together with its V-gene family, and reads lacking a unique V-gene family were excluded. A later analysis removed roughly 590 highly shared, low-generation-probability nucleotide sequences to deal with suspected cross-contamination and a sequencing artifact. A later analysis calculated a clonal expansion index for each public chain from normalized within-repertoire ranks of inferred template counts. Generation probabilities in a later analysis came from a VDJ recombination model fitted to out-of-frame rearrangements, and those results were checked against IGoR. In a later analysis, TCR-TCR, TCR-HLA and TCR-CMV co-occurrence was scored with hypergeometric tests, and a repertoire-size bias correction was applied to TCR pairs. In a later analysis, false discovery rates were estimated by permuting HLA or CMV assignments 20 times. In a later analysis, co-occurring TCRs were grouped with DBSCAN, and TCRdist sequence similarity was added when clustering was performed within HLA-allele-positive subsets. Repertoires with fewer than 30,000 or more than 120,000 public chains were left out of co-occurrence clustering, as were about five repertoires with anomalous nucleotide sharing. Imported from immuneACCESS, the table was reduced by TCRdb to in-frame sequences with V and J called. These copies leave out some clones; in studies compared against another copy, an unresolved V gene accounts for under half, and the cause of the remainder is not known. V, J and clone size derive from that table, while D and trimming were established from the DNA sequence. This sample lists about 150,000 clones; roughly 9.6% were detected once. The top ten clones comprise around 7% of the sample.

Sequencing was carried out using PBMCs. The chain is assembled from TRBV2 and TRBJ2-3; the D segment could be TRBD2, given 5 matching bases. The sequence was collected from a woman aged 40 to 50 in good health and CMV-seropositive. The nucleotides are TGTGCCAGCGGAGGAAGAATGAGGACAGATACGCAGTATTTT. Translated, it reads CASGGRMRTDTQYF.